Following are 5 T cell receptor beta chains from one sample sequenced in a study of blood T cell repertoires in COVID-19. Here immunoSEQ multiplex PCR was the method, and the copy in TCRdb shows in-frame clones only, minus some. The sample shows about 300,000 clones, around 85% of them seen only once. Material for sequencing was peripheral blood. The receptors originated from a human donor with COVID-19, enrolled during active disease. The donor label of this sample is uncertain.

The V and J genes are TRBV9 and TRBJ1-2, with D perhaps matching TRBD1 (5 bases). V was clipped by 0 bases and J by 1 base, with 13 bases between them. Looked up from germline, CDR1 is SGDLS and CDR2 is YYNGEE. There are 16 residues in the CDR3. The CDR3 nucleotides are TGTGCCAGCAGCGTAGCGGCAGGGAGGGGTAACTATGGCTACACCTTC. This codes for CASSVAAGRGNYGYTF.

V gene TRBV16 combines with J gene TRBJ2-7, with 7 bases aligning to TRBD2. V was pared by 4 bases and J by 3 bases, with 9 bases of the junction left unmatched. Germline V gene sequence: CDR1 KGHSY, CDR2 FQNENV. The CDR3 consists of 15 residues. CDR3 in amino acids: CASSRGGSTGYEQYF. CDR3 coding DNA: TGTGCCAGCAGCCGGGGGGGGAGCACGGGCTACGAGCAGTACTTC.

The chain has TRBV6-5 and TRBJ2-3; 9 bases map to TRBD1. Germline values: CDR1 MNHEY, CDR2 SVGAGI. The V gene end was trimmed by 8 bases and the J gene end by 6 bases; junction bases not matched to a gene: 3. This CDR3 region has 12 residues. The CDR3 reads CASGTGTDTQYF. CDR3 nucleotides: TGTGCCAGCGGGACAGGGACCGATACGCAGTATTTT.

This clone occurred a few times. J is TRBJ1-2 and V is TRBV11-2, with 7 bases lining up with TRBD1. This CDR3 spans 13 amino acids. The germline V gene encodes CDR1 SGHAT and CDR2 FQNNGV. The junction had 2 bases not matched to a gene; V was cut back by 3 bases and J by 4 bases. CDR3 sequence (DNA): TGTGCCAGCAGCTTGACAGGGACCTATGGCTACACCTTC. Its translation is CASSLTGTYGYTF.

The gene calls are TRBV6-5 and TRBJ1-1; weak D call: TRBD1 (6 bases). CDR3 size: 13 residues. CDR1 and CDR2 from the germline V gene are MNHEY and SVGAGI. Deletions cut 4 bases from V and 10 bases from J, with 16 bases between. The CDR3 nucleotides read TGTGCCAGCAGTTCACCCAATACAGGGTTAGCTTTCTTT. This codes for CASSSPNTGLAFF.